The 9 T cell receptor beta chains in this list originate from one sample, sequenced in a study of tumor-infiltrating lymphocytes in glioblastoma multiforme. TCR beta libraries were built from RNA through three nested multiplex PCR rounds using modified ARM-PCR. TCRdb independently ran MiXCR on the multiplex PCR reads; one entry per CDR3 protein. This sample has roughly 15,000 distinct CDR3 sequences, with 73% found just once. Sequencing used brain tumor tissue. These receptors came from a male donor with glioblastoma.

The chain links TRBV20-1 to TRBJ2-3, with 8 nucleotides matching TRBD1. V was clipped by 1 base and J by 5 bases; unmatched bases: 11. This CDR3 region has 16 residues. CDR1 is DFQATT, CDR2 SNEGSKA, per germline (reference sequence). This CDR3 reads CSARGDGQGRRDTQYF. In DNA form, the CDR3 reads TGCAGTGCTAGAGGGGATGGACAGGGACGTAGAGATACGCAGTATTTT.

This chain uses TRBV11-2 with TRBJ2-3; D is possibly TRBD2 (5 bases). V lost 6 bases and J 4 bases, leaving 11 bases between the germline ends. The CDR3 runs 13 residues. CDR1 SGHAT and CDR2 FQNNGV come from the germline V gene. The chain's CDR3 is CASRSPGSDTQYF. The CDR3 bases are TGTGCCAGCAGGTCCCCGGGATCAGATACGCAGTATTTT.

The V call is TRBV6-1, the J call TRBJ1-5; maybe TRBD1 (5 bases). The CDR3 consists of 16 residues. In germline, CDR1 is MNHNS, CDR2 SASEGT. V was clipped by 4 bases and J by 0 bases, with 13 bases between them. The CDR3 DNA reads TGTGCCAGCAGTGGAATCTGGGGGTATAGCAATCAGCCCCAGCATTTT. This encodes CASSGIWGYSNQPQHF.

The CDR3 loop reads CSAIQSMNTEAFF. For the CDR3, the DNA is TGCAGCGCGATACAGTCCATGAACACTGAAGCTTTCTTT. The chain carries TRBV29-1 and TRBJ1-1, with D uncertain. Trimming stripped 7 bases from V and 0 bases from J, with 12 bases between. The germline V gene encodes CDR1 SQVTM and CDR2 ANQGSEA. CDR3 length equals 13 residues.

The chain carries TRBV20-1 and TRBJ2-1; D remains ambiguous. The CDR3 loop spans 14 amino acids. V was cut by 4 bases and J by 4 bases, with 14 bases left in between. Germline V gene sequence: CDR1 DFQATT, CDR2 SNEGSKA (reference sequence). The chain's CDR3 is CSATLSLKYNEQFF. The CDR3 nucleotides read TGCAGTGCTACCCTTAGCTTGAAATACAATGAGCAGTTCTTC.

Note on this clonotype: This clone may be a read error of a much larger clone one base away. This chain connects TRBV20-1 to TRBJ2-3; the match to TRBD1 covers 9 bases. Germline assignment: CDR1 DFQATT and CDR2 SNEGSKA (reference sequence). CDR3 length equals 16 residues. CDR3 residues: CSAREPTGGDTDKQYF. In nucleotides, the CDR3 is TGCAGTGCTAGAGAACCGACAGGGGGAGACACAGATAAGCAGTATTTT.

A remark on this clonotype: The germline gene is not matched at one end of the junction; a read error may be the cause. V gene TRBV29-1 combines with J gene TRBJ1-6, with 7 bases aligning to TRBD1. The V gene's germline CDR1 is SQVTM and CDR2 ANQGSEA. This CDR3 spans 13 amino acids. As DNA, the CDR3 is TGCAGCACTGCCAGGGACAGAGAATCACCGCTCCACTTT. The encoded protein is CSTARDRESPLHF.

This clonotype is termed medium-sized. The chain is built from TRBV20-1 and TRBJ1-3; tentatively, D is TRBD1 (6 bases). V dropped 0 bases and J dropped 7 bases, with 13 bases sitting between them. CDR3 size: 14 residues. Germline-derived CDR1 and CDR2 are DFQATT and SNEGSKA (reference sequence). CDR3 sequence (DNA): TGCAGTGCTAGAGATTTGGGGGCTTATAACACCATATATTTT. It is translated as CSARDLGAYNTIYF.

This chain's CDR3 is CSAQVTGDTEAFF. The CDR3 bases are TGCAGCGCCCAAGTTACAGGGGACACTGAAGCTTTCTTT. The chain carries TRBV29-1 and TRBJ1-1; 7 bases line up with TRBD1. V gave up 7 bases and J gave up 3 bases; unmatched junction bases: 8. Germline CDR1 reads SQVTM; CDR2 reads ANQGSEA. The CDR3 length is 13 residues.